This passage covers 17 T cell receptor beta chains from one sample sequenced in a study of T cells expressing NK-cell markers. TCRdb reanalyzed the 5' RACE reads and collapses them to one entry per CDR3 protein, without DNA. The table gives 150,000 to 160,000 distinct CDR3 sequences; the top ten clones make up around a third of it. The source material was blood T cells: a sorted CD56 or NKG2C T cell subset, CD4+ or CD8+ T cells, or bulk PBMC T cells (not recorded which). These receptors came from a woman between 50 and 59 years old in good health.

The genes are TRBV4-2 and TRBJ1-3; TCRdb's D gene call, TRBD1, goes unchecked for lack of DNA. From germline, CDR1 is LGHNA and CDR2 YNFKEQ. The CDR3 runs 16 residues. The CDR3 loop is CASSQVGADSGNTIYF.

CDR3 sequence reads: CASSLSRAGKQFF. The V and J genes are TRBV27 and TRBJ2-1; the TCRdb call, TRBD1, lacks DNA for checking. This CDR3 region has 13 residues. CDR1 is MNHEY and CDR2 is SMNVEV in the germline V gene (reference sequence).

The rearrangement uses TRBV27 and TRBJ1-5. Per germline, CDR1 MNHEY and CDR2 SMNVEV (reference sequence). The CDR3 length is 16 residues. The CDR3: CASSLSRTAGNQPQHF.

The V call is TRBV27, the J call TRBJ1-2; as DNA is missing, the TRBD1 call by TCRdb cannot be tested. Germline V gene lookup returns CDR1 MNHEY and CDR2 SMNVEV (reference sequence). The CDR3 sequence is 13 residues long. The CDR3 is CASSLYRGHGYTF.

The CDR3 is CASSYRAAGLYEQYF. The chain has TRBV6-5 and TRBJ2-7; the D call from TCRdb, TRBD2, cannot be confirmed without DNA. There are 15 residues in the CDR3. Germline V gene data show CDR1 as MNHEY and CDR2 as SVGAGI.

This CDR3 is CASSQGDWDYEQYF. V and J are TRBV14 and TRBJ2-7. The CDR3 has 14 amino acids. Germline loops: CDR1 SGHDN, CDR2 FVKESK.

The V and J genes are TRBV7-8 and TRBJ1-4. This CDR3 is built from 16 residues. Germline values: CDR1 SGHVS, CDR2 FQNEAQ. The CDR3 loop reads CASRLRRGTTNEKLFF. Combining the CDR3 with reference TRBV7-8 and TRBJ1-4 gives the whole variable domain GAGVSQSPRYKVAKRGQDVALRCDPISGHVSLFWYQQALGQGPEFLTYFQNEAQLDKSGLPSDRFFAERPEGSVSTLKIQRTQQEDSAVYLCASRLRRGTTNEKLFFGSGTQLSVL.

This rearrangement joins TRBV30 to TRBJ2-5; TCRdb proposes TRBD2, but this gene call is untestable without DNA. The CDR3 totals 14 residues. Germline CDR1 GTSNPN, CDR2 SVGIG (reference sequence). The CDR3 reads CAWSSGSGSKTQYF.

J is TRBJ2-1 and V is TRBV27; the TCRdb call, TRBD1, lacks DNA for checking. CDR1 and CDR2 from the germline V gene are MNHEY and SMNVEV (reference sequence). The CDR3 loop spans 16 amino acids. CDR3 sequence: CASSSTGTGGNNEQFF.

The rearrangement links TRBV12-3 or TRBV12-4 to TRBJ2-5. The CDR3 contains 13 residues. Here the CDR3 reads CASSHTVRQTQYF.

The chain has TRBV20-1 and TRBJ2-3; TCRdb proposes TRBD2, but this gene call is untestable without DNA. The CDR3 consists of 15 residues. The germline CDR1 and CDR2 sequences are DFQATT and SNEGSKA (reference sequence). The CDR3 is CSARGTSGDTDTQYF.

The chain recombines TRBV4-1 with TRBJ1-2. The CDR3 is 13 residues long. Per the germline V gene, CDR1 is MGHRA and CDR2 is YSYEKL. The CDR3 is CASSQVYPQGYTF.

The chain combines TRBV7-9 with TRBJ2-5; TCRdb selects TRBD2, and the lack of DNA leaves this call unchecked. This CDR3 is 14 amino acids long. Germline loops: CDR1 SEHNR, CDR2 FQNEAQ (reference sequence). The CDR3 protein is CASSASGSGETQYF. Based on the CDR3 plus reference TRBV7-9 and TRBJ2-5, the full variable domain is DTGVSQNPRHKITKRGQNVTFRCDPISEHNRLYWYRQTLGQGPEFLTYFQNEAQLEKSRLLSDRFSAERPKGSFSTLEIQRTEQGDSAMYLCASSASGSGETQYFGPGTRLLVL.

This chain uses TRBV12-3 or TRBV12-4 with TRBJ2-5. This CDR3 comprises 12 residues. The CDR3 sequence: CASRRSQETQYF.

CDR3 region: CASSQAPTTGLTDTRYF. The chain has TRBV3-1 and TRBJ2-3; TCRdb reports TRBD1, a call that lacks DNA to check it against. From germline, CDR1 is LGHDT and CDR2 YNNKEL (reference sequence). CDR3 size: 17 residues.

This CDR3 reads CASSHLAESSYEQYF. This rearrangement joins TRBV4-1 to TRBJ2-7. The CDR3 totals 15 residues. Germline assignment: CDR1 MGHRA and CDR2 YSYEKL.

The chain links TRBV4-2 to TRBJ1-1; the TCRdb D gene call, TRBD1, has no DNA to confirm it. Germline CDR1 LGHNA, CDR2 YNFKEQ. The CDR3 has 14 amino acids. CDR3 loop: CASSQATGMLEAFF.